One sample yielded the 4 T cell receptor beta chains listed below, sequenced in a study of blood T cells in healthy people across ages. For the second PCR, which ran for roughly 6 to 12 cycles, a sample-barcoded 5' primer and a J-beta primer mix were used. One entry per CDR3 protein results from TCRdb running MiXCR on the 5' RACE reads. The sample holds 950,000 to 1,200,000 distinct CDR3 sequences, roughly two fifths seen once. The sequenced sample consisted of blood. These receptors originate from a man aged 18 to 30 in good health.

The rearrangement uses TRBV9 and TRBJ2-1; maybe TRBD2 (6 bases). The DNA end lines up better with TRBJ2-7; the J call may be wrong. CDR3 length: 16 residues. Looked up from germline, CDR1 is SGDLS and CDR2 is YYNGEE. Here the CDR3 DNA reads TGTGCCAGCGGAGCCTGGGGGGACCTCTCCTACAATGAGCAGTACTTC. Protein sequence: CASGAWGDLSYNEQYF.

This clonotype was counted between two and nine times. The gene calls are TRBV3-1 and TRBJ1-5; 7 bases match TRBD1. This CDR3 spans 14 amino acids. The V segment lost 3 bases and the J segment 3 bases; nucleotides outside the gene matches: 2. Per the germline V gene, CDR1 is LGHDT and CDR2 is YNNKEL (reference sequence). CDR3 bases: TGTGCCAGCAGCCACCAGGGGGTCAATCAGCCCCAGCATTTT. Translated: CASSHQGVNQPQHF.

The chain combines TRBV12-3 or TRBV12-4 with TRBJ1-1; D ambiguous. CDR3 length: 14 residues. The V end lost 4 bases, the J end lost 5 bases, and 14 bases lay between the germline ends. The CDR3 reads CASSSSGSGTEAFF. CDR3 coding DNA: TGTGCCAGCAGTTCCTCTGGGTCCGGGACTGAAGCTTTCTTT.

The V and J genes are TRBV3-1 and TRBJ2-5, with a weak D call TRBD2 (6 bases). This CDR3 spans 14 amino acids. CDR1 LGHDT and CDR2 YNNKEL come from the germline V gene (reference sequence). The V and J ends lost 4 bases and 4 bases respectively, with 13 bases between them. CDR3 protein: CASSPSDGGETQYF. For the CDR3, the DNA is TGTGCCAGCAGCCCATCAGACGGGGGAGAGACCCAGTACTTC.